Shown below are 15 T cell receptor beta chains from a single sample sequenced in a study of cytomegalovirus exposure and HLA in healthy donors. Amplification used 60 Vbeta primers and 13 Jbeta primers. The protocol was immunoSEQ multiplex PCR, while the TCRdb copy is restricted to in-frame clones and leaves out a portion. This table holds about 150,000 clones, 70% to 90% found once. Sequenced sample: PBMCs. The receptors originated from a woman between 18 and 29 years old in good health and CMV-seronegative.

J is TRBJ2-7 and V is TRBV5-5; D gene unclear. Per the germline V gene, CDR1 is SGHKS and CDR2 is YYEKEE (reference sequence). This CDR3 region has 12 residues. Between the trimmed V and J ends, which lost 0 bases and 6 bases, there was a span of 7 bases. As DNA, the CDR3 is TGTGCCAGCAGCTTGGTCTGGAGCGAGCAGTACTTC. This codes for CASSLVWSEQYF.

The J gene is TRBJ1-4, the V gene TRBV4-1; 8 positions agree with TRBD1. Trimming at V came to 1 base and at J to 7 bases, leaving 14 bases not matched to a gene. The CDR3 sequence is 18 residues long. Germline CDR1 reads MGHRA; CDR2 reads YSYEKL. The CDR3, as DNA: TGCGCCAGCAGCCAAGTTCCCGGGACAGGCGGATTAGGTGAAAAACTGTTTTTT. Translated, it gives CASSQVPGTGGLGEKLFF.

The chain uses TRBV4-2 and TRBJ1-3; no definite D call. Trimming pared 0 bases from V and 4 bases from J, leaving 4 bases between. CDR1 and CDR2 from the germline V gene are LGHNA and YNFKEQ. The CDR3 extends over 13 amino acids. Written as DNA, the CDR3 is TGTGCCAGCAGCCAAGATCCGGGAAACACCATATATTTT. Amino acid sequence: CASSQDPGNTIYF.

The chain links TRBV21-1 to TRBJ2-1; the table assigns TRBD1, which was not confirmed against the DNA. TRBV21-1 is annotated as a pseudogene. The CDR3 consists of 16 residues. The chain's CDR3 is CASSKEQVGSYNEQFF. CDR3 in DNA: TGTGCCAGCAGCAAAGAACAGGTCGGCTCCTACAATGAGCAGTTCTTC.

This clone appeared once. The same CDR3 also results from other DNA sequences found in this sample. The chain couples TRBV20-1 to TRBJ2-5; no clear D. The V gene lost 0 bases and the J gene lost 5 bases, with 4 bases spanning the gap. This CDR3 spans 11 amino acids. Germline CDR1 is DFQATT and CDR2 is SNEGSKA (reference sequence). The CDR3 bases are TGCAGTGCTAGAGAGAGGGAGACCCAGTACTTC. Its translation: CSARERETQYF.

The rearrangement uses TRBV19 and TRBJ2-5, with TRBD1 matching over 10 bases. The J call is in doubt because the DNA end fits TRBJ2-7 better. Per the germline V gene, CDR1 is LNHDA and CDR2 is SQIVND (reference sequence). This CDR3 region has 15 residues. This CDR3 is CASSPRTGGIYEQYF. The CDR3, as DNA: TGTGCCAGTAGTCCGAGGACAGGGGGAATCTACGAGCAGTACTTC.

V is TRBV4-3 and J is TRBJ2-1; the D gene is possibly TRBD2 (6 bases). The CDR3 extends over 17 amino acids. The V end was cut by 0 bases, the J end by 2 bases, with 14 bases between. Germline V gene sequence: CDR1 LGHNA, CDR2 YSLEER. The CDR3 DNA reads TGCGCCAGCAGCCAAGAATGGTCGGGGGTGGCCTACAATGAGCAGTTCTTC. It yields the protein CASSQEWSGVAYNEQFF.

Only one count was recorded for this clone. The rearrangement joins TRBV27 to TRBJ2-3, with 16 bases lining up with TRBD2. The J segment lost 0 bases and the V segment lost 6 bases, leaving 9 bases of the junction unmatched. This CDR3 is built from 19 residues. The germline V gene has CDR1 MNHEY and CDR2 SMNVEV (reference sequence). The CDR3 DNA sequence: TGTGCCAGCAGACGGGGGACTAGCGGGGGGGCCAGGAGCACAGATACGCAGTATTTT. Protein sequence: CASRRGTSGGARSTDTQYF.

V usage is TRBV2 and J usage is TRBJ2-5; tentative D call: TRBD2 (5 bases). This CDR3 comprises 13 residues. Deletions cut 11 bases from V and 4 bases from J, with 17 bases between. Germline values: CDR1 SNHLY, CDR2 FYNNEI. The DNA of the CDR3 is TGTGCCGGACTTAAAAGGCAATTAGAGACCCAGTACTTC. It codes for CAGLKRQLETQYF.

The rearrangement uses TRBV5-6 and TRBJ2-7, with TRBD1 identical over 7 bases. The V segment lost 5 bases and the J segment 1 base; nucleotides outside the gene matches: 9. The germline V gene has CDR1 SGHDT and CDR2 YYEEEE. This CDR3 comprises 15 residues. CDR3 protein: CASRTFGTASYEQYF. The CDR3 coding sequence is TGTGCCAGCAGGACCTTCGGGACAGCTTCCTACGAGCAGTACTTC. Variable domain in full (rest from reference TRBV5-6 and TRBJ2-7): DAGVTQSPTHLIKTRGQQVTLRCSPKSGHDTVSWYQQALGQGPQFIFQYYEEEERQRGNFPDRFSGHQFPNYSSELNVNALLLGDSALYLCASRTFGTASYEQYFGPGTRLTVT.

This clone appeared a single time. This chain links TRBV2 with TRBJ2-3; TRBD1 might be the D (6 bases). Germline V gene data show CDR1 as SNHLY and CDR2 as FYNNEI. Trimming stripped 8 bases from V and 2 bases from J, with 32 bases between. This CDR3 region has 20 residues. The CDR3 is CASPLSPERGKGTLTDTQYF. For the CDR3, the DNA is TGTGCCAGCCCCTTGAGCCCCGAAAGGGGAAAAGGGACACTCACAGATACGCAGTATTTT.

This chain links TRBV9 with TRBJ2-3, with 10 bases that match TRBD1. CDR3 length: 14 residues. V trimming: 4 bases; J trimming: 6 bases; junction bases outside the gene matches: 5. From germline, CDR1 is SGDLS and CDR2 YYNGEE. This CDR3 is CASSPRTGGDTQYF. The CDR3 DNA reads as TGTGCCAGCAGCCCAAGGACAGGGGGGGATACGCAGTATTTT.

The chain is built from TRBV28 and TRBJ1-5, with TRBD1 identical over 9 bases. The CDR3 runs 15 residues. The V gene's germline CDR1 is MDHEN and CDR2 SYDVKM. The V segment lost 6 bases and the J segment 7 bases; nucleotides outside the gene matches: 10. The CDR3 here is CASRPPGQGLQPQHF. Written as DNA, the CDR3 is TGTGCCAGCAGACCGCCGGGACAGGGATTACAGCCCCAGCATTTT.

The chain joins TRBV14 to TRBJ2-1; 8 nucleotides line up with TRBD2. Germline V CDR1 and CDR2: SGHDN, FVKESK. CDR3 size: 21 residues. V shed 1 base, J shed 6 bases, and the junction held 23 bases outside the gene matches. The CDR3 loop reads CASSQGGAGRWTSMWVNEQFF. The CDR3 DNA sequence: TGTGCCAGCAGCCAAGGAGGGGCGGGTAGATGGACTAGCATGTGGGTCAATGAGCAGTTCTTC.

This clone occurred a few times. The CDR3 nucleotides are TGTGCCAGCAGCTTAGACGGGGGGGCGACAGATACGCAGTATTTT. Amino acid sequence: CASSLDGGATDTQYF. The J gene is TRBJ2-3, the V gene TRBV7-7, with 8 nucleotides matching TRBD2. The CDR3 extends over 15 amino acids. The ends lost 1 base at V and 3 bases at J; junction bases unmatched: 3. Looked up from germline, CDR1 is SSHAT and CDR2 is FNYEAQ (reference sequence).